This T cell receptor (beta chain) was sequenced in a study of blood T cell repertoires in COVID-19. About the study: T cells, B-cell-depleted T cells, or PBMCs supplied cDNA or gDNA.

Method: immunoSEQ multiplex PCR; TCRdb's copy keeps in-frame clones and lacks some. The sample contains 450,000 to 500,000 clones, around 85% of which appear only once. Trimming cost V 0 bases and J 5 bases, with 14 bases left between them. Germline V CDR1 and CDR2: SGHRS, YFSETQ. The CDR3 sequence is 15 residues long. For recovered donors of Cohort 3, there were two negative PCRs, clearance, or symptom resolution. This chain joins TRBV5-1 and TRBJ1-1; possible D gene TRBD1, 6 bases. The receptor comes from a woman in her fifties or sixties who had recovered from COVID-19. The material sequenced was PBMCs or T cells enriched from blood (not recorded which). The CDR3 coding sequence is TGCGCCAGCAGCTTGGCCACAGGGTTGAGAACTGAAGCTTTCTTT. Protein product: CASSLATGLRTEAFF.